This record concerns one T cell receptor (beta chain) sequence. This entry comes from a study of cytomegalovirus exposure and HLA in healthy donors. PCR employed 60 Vbeta and 13 Jbeta primers. TCRdb's table, derived via immunoSEQ multiplex PCR, lists solely in-frame clones and lacks some. The table has 90,000 to 140,000 clones, around 80% seen once; the top ten hold roughly 5.7%. The clonotype originates from a male donor in good health and CMV-seronegative. Sequenced sample: PBMCs.

The CDR3 protein is CASSLTPGGLGNEQFF. CDR3 sequence (DNA): TGTGCCAGCAGCTTAACCCCAGGGGGCTTAGGGAATGAGCAGTTCTTC. The chain joins TRBV7-3 to TRBJ2-1; 8 positions agree with TRBD1. V dropped 0 bases and J dropped 7; count of bases not matched to a gene: 8. The length of the CDR3 is 16 residues. CDR1 SGHTA and CDR2 FQGTGA come from the germline V gene.